The entry that follows covers one T cell receptor (beta chain) sequence. The record originates from a study of technical replicates of blood from a few donors. Produced via immunoSEQ multiplex PCR; TCRdb's table is partial and in-frame only. Among roughly 65,000 clones listed, approximately 83% were seen once. The sequenced sample consisted of PBMCs. The source of this sequence is a human donor in good health. Some clones in this sample may be carry-over from other donors' samples.

The CDR3 DNA reads as TGCAGTGCCTCGACTTATACCGAGCAGTACTTC. Protein product: CSASTYTEQYF. The chain recombines TRBV20-1 with TRBJ2-7, with D unresolved. The CDR3 has 11 amino acids. Germline values: CDR1 DFQATT, CDR2 SNEGSKA (reference sequence). V was pared by 6 bases and J by 6 bases, with 12 bases between.